This T cell receptor beta chain was identified in a study of beta chain features in type 1 diabetes. Findings and caveats of the study: Moderate yet significant TCRB CDR3 shortening was seen in Type 1 diabetes patients in all four CD4+ subsets. Whether TCRB rearrangement is influenced by HLA type was left unresolved in this analysis. A closer apparent resemblance between naive, central memory and Treg TCRB repertoires was seen in patients than in healthy donors.

In its sample, this clone was seen a few times. Its antigen is unknown. Expressed TCRB transcripts were sequenced because the isolated RNA had all been reverse transcribed beforehand. About 3.57 million reads per sample on average were obtained from naive, central memory and regulatory T cell samples. Measured with immunoSEQ multiplex PCR; TCRdb has only the in-frame clones, and not every one. The table lists about 160,000 clones, about 7.8% of them singletons. Germline CDR1 is SGHTA and CDR2 is FQGNSA. This CDR3 has 14 amino acids. V lost 7 bases and J lost 6; bases outside the gene matches: 8. Input material: central memory CD4+ T cells from blood. The source of this sequence is a woman in her thirties or forties with type 1 diabetes. The J gene is TRBJ2-1, the V gene TRBV7-2; 8 bases line up with TRBD1. CDR3 DNA: TGTGCCAGCACCTGGGACAGGTCACTCAATGAGCAGTTCTTC. Its protein is CASTWDRSLNEQFF.